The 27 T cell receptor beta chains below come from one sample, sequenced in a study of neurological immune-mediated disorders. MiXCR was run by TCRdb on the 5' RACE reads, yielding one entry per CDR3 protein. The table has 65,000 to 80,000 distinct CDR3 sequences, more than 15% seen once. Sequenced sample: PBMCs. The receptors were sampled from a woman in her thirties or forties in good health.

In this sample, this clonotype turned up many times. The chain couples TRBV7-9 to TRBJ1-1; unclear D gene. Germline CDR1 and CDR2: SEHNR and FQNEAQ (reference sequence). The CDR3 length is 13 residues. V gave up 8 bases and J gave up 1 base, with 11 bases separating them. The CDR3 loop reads CASSGPWNTEAFF. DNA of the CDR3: TGTGCCAGCTCTGGACCCTGGAACACTGAAGCTTTCTTT.

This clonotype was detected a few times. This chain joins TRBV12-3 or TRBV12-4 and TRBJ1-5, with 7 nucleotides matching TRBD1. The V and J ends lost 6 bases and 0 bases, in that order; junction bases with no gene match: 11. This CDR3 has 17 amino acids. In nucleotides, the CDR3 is TGTGCCAGCAGCTCGGGAGACAGGGAATATAGCAATCAGCCCCAGCATTTT. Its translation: CASSSGDREYSNQPQHF.

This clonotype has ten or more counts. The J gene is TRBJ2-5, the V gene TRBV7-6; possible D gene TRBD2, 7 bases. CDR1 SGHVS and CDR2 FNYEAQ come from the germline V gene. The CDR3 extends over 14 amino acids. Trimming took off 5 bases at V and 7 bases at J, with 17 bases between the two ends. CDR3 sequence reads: CASSARDTGGTQYF. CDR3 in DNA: TGTGCCAGCAGCGCCCGGGACACGGGGGGGACCCAGTACTTC.

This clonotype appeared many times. The CDR3 protein is CASSSTGPGDSSPLHF. Written as DNA, the CDR3 is TGCGCCAGCAGCTCAACAGGGCCGGGAGATAGTTCACCCCTCCACTTT. The V and J genes are TRBV5-1 and TRBJ1-6; possibly TRBD1 for D (6 bases). CDR1 is SGHRS, CDR2 YFSETQ, per germline. The CDR3 length is 16 residues. Trimming stripped 3 bases from V and 9 bases from J, with 19 bases between. Drawing the rest from reference TRBV5-1 and TRBJ1-6, the complete variable domain is KAGVTQTPRYLIKTRGQQVTLSCSPISGHRSVSWYQQTPGQGLQFLFEYFSETQRNKGNFPGRFSGRQFSNSRSEMNVSTLELGDSALYLCASSSTGPGDSSPLHFGNGTRLTVT.

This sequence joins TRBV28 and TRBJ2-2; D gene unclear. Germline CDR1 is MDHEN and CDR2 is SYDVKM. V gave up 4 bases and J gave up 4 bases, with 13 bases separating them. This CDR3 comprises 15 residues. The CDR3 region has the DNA TGTGCCAGCAGTTCACCTTCTGATGGCACCGGGGAGCTGTTTTTT. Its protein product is CASSSPSDGTGELFF.

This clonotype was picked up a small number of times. The CDR3 nucleotides read TGTGCCAGCAGCTTAAGTCTAAGCAATCAGCCCCAGCATTTT. It codes for CASSLSLSNQPQHF. The J gene is TRBJ1-5, the V gene TRBV7-9; D is uncertain. This CDR3 is 14 amino acids long. V lost 2 bases and J 1 base, leaving 6 bases between the germline ends. Germline lookup yields CDR1 SEHNR and CDR2 FQNEAQ (reference sequence). The complete variable domain, with remaining parts taken from reference TRBV7-9 and TRBJ1-5, reads DTGVSQNPRHKITKRGQNVTFRCDPISEHNRLYWYRQTLGQGPEFLTYFQNEAQLEKSRLLSDRFSAERPKGSFSTLEIQRTEQGDSAMYLCASSLSLSNQPQHFGDGTRLSIL.

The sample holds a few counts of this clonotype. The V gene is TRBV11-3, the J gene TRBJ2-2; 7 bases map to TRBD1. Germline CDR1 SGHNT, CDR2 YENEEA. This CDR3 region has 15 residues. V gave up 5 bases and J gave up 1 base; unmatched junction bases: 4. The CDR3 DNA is TGTGCCAGCAGCCCCCGGACAGGGAACACCGGGGAGCTGTTTTTT. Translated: CASSPRTGNTGELFF.

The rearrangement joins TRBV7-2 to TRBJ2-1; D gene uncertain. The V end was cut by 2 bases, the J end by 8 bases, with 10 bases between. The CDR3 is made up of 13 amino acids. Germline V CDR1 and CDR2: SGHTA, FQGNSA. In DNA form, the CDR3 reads TGTGCCAGCAGCTTATCTCCCATCTATGAGCAGTTCTTC. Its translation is CASSLSPIYEQFF.

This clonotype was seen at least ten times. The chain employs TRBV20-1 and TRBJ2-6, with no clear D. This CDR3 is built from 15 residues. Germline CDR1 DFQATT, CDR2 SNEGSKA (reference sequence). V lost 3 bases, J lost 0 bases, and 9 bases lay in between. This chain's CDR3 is CSARPFGSGANVLTF. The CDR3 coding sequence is TGCAGTGCTAGGCCCTTCGGCTCTGGGGCCAACGTCCTGACTTTC.

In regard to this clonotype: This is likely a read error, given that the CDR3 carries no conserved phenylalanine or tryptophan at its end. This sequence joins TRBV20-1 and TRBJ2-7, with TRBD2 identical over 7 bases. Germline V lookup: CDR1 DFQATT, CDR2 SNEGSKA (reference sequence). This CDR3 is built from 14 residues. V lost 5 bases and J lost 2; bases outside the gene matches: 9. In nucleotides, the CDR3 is TGCAGTGCTTTCACGGGGAGGGGTGCCTACGAGCAGTACTCC. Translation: CSAFTGRGAYEQYS.

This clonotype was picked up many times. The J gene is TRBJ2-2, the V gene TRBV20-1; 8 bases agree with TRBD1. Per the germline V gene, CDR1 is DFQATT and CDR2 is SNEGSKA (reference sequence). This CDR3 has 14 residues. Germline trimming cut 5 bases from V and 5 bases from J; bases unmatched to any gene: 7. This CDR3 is CSAWTGTRTGELFF. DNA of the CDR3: TGCAGTGCTTGGACAGGGACCCGGACCGGGGAGCTGTTTTTT.

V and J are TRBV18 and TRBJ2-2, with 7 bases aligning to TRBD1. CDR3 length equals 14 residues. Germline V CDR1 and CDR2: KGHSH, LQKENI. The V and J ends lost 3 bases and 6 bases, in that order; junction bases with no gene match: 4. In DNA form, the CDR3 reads TGTGCCAGCTCACCCGACAGGGATCCCGGGGAGCTGTTTTTT. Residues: CASSPDRDPGELFF.

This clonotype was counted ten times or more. The CDR3 sequence is CASSLGLAGFSGANVLTF. In DNA, the CDR3 is TGCGCCAGCAGCCTCGGACTAGCGGGGTTCTCTGGGGCCAACGTCCTGACTTTC. The chain is built from TRBV4-1 and TRBJ2-6; TRBD2 matches 12 bases. This CDR3 contains 18 residues. Trimming cost V 4 bases and J 0 bases; bases outside gene matches: 4. CDR1 MGHRA and CDR2 YSYEKL come from the germline V gene.

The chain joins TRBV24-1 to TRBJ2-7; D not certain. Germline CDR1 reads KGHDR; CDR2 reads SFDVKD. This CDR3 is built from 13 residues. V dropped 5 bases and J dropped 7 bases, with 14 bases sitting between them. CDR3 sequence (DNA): TGTGCCACCAGTGGAGGTCCGCTGGGAGAGCAGTACTTC. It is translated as CATSGGPLGEQYF.

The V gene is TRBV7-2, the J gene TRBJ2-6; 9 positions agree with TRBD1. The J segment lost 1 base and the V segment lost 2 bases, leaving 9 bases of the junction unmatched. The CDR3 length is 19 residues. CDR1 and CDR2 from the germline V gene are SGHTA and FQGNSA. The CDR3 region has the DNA TGTGCCAGCAGCTTATATGGGACAGGGCAAATTTCTGGGGCCAACGTCCTGACTTTC. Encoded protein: CASSLYGTGQISGANVLTF.

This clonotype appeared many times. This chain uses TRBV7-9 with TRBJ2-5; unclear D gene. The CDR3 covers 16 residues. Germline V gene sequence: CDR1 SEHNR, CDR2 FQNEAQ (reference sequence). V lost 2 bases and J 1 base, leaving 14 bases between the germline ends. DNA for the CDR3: TGTGCCAGCAGCTTAAAAATGTGGGTCCCCCAAGAGACCCAGTACTTC. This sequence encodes CASSLKMWVPQETQYF. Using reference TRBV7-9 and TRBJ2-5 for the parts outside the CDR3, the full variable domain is DTGVSQNPRHKITKRGQNVTFRCDPISEHNRLYWYRQTLGQGPEFLTYFQNEAQLEKSRLLSDRFSAERPKGSFSTLEIQRTEQGDSAMYLCASSLKMWVPQETQYFGPGTRLLVL.

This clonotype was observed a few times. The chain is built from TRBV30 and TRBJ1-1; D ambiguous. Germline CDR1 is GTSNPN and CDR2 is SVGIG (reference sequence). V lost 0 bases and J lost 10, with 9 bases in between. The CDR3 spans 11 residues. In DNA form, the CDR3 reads TGTGCCTGGAGTGTACCGAGTGGAGCTTTCTTT. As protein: CAWSVPSGAFF.

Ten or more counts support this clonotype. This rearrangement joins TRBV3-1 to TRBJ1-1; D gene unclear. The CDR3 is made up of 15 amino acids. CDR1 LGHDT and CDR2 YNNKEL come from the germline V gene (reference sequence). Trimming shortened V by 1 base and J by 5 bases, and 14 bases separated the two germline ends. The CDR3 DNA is TGTGCCAGCAGCCAAGGGTCTACCCTGGGGACTGAAGCTTTCTTT. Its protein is CASSQGSTLGTEAFF.

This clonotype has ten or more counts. CDR3 in amino acids: CASSSLVADTQYF. In DNA form, the CDR3 reads TGTGCCAGCAGCTCCTTAGTGGCAGATACGCAGTATTTT. V is TRBV25-1 and J is TRBJ2-3; unclear D gene. Per the germline V gene, CDR1 is MGHDK and CDR2 is SYGVNS. The V end lost 6 bases, the J end lost 4 bases, and 11 bases lay between the germline ends. This CDR3 spans 13 amino acids.

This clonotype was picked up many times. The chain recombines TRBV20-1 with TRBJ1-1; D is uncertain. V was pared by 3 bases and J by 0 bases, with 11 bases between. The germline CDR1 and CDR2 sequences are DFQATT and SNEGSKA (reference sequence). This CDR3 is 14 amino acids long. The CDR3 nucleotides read TGCAGTGCTAGCCCTCTCACTATGAACACTGAAGCTTTCTTT. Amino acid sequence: CSASPLTMNTEAFF.

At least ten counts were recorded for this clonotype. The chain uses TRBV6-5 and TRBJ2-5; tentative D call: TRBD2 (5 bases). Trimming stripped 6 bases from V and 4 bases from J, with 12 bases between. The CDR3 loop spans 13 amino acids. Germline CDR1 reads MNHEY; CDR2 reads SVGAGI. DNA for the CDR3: TGTGCCAGCAGCAGGACTGAGCGAGAGACCCAGTACTTC. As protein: CASSRTERETQYF.

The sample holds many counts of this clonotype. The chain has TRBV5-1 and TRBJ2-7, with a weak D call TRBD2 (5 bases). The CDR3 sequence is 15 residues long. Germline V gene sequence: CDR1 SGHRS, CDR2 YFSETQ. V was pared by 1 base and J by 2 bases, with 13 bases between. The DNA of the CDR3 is TGCGCCAGCAGCTTGAATACGGGGTTGACCTACGAGCAGTACGTC. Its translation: CASSLNTGLTYEQYV.

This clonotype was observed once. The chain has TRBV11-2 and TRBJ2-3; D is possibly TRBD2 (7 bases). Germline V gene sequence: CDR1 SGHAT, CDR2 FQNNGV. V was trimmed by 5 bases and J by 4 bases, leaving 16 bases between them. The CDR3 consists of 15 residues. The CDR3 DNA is TGTGCCAGCAGCGTAGGGGGGGGGCCAGCAGATACGCAGTATTTT. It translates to CASSVGGGPADTQYF.

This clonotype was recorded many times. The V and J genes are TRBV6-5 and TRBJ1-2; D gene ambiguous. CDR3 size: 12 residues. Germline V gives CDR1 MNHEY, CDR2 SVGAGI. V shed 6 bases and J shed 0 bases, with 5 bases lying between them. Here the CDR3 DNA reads TGTGCCAGCAGCCGAGCTAACTATGGCTACACCTTC. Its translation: CASSRANYGYTF.

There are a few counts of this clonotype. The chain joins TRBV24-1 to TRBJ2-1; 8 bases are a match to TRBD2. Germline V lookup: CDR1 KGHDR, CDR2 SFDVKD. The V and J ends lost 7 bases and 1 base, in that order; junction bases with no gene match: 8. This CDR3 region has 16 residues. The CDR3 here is CATSGSGKGSYNEQFF. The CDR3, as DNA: TGTGCCACCAGCGGTAGCGGGAAGGGGTCCTACAATGAGCAGTTCTTC.

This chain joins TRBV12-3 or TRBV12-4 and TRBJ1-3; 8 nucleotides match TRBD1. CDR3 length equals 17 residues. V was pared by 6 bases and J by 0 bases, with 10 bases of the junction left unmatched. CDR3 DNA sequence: TGTGCCAGCAGCCTGGGGACAGGTAAAACCTCTGGAAACACCATATATTTT. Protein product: CASSLGTGKTSGNTIYF.

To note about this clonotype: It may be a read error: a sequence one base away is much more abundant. The CDR3 is CSARDRVGLASEQYV. Written as DNA, the CDR3 is TGCAGTGCTAGAGATCGTGTAGGACTAGCCTCCGAGCAGTACGTC. The V and J genes are TRBV20-1 and TRBJ2-7; 8 bases match TRBD2. Per the germline V gene, CDR1 is DFQATT and CDR2 is SNEGSKA (reference sequence). V trimming: 0 bases; J trimming: 6 bases; junction bases outside the gene matches: 10. CDR3 length: 15 amino acids.